Shown below are 31 T cell receptor beta chains from a single sample sequenced in a study of cytomegalovirus exposure and HLA in healthy donors. 13 Jbeta primers and 60 Vbeta primers were used for the PCR. Method: immunoSEQ multiplex PCR; TCRdb's copy keeps in-frame clones and lacks some. In the table there are 210,000 or so clones, over 75% of which are singletons. Sequences were obtained from PBMCs. The receptors were sampled from a boy between 10 and 17 years old in good health and CMV-seronegative.

V and J are TRBV5-1 and TRBJ2-7, with 9 bases identical to TRBD1. Germline CDR1 and CDR2: SGHRS and YFSETQ. This CDR3 region has 16 residues. The V gene end was trimmed by 3 bases and the J gene end by 3 bases; junction bases not matched to a gene: 10. The CDR3 here is CASSWTLTGGFYEQYF. The CDR3 DNA follows: TGCGCCAGCAGCTGGACGCTGACAGGGGGTTTCTACGAGCAGTACTTC.

The chain combines TRBV2 with TRBJ2-5, with TRBD2 matching over 13 bases. The V gene's germline CDR1 is SNHLY and CDR2 FYNNEI. V shed 3 bases, J shed 1 base, and the junction held 2 bases outside the gene matches. This CDR3 comprises 16 residues. CDR3 nucleotide sequence: TGTGCCAGCAGTGACAGACTAGCGGGGGGCCAAGAGACCCAGTACTTC. Its translation is CASSDRLAGGQETQYF.

This clone was seen more than once but under ten times. The V gene is TRBV11-2, the J gene TRBJ2-5; D remains ambiguous. The DNA end favors TRBJ2-7, so the J call may be wrong. In germline, CDR1 is SGHAT, CDR2 FQNNGV. The CDR3 runs 15 residues. The CDR3 spells CASSRNRARSYEQYF. DNA for the CDR3: TGTGCCAGCAGCAGAAACAGAGCTCGCTCCTACGAGCAGTACTTC.

The V and J genes are TRBV2 and TRBJ2-3; D might be TRBD2 (5 bases). The CDR3 loop spans 15 amino acids. CDR1 and CDR2 (germline): SNHLY, FYNNEI. Trimming stripped 3 bases from V and 0 bases from J, with 10 bases between. Written as DNA, the CDR3 is TGTGCCAGCAGTGACGTCGGCGGGAGCACAGATACGCAGTATTTT. This translates into CASSDVGGSTDTQYF.

The chain carries TRBV7-7 and TRBJ2-1; D may be TRBD2 (6 bases). With 5 bases removed from V and 2 bases from J, the gap between germline ends came to 16 bases. The CDR3 is made up of 16 amino acids. From germline, CDR1 is SSHAT and CDR2 FNYEAQ (reference sequence). The chain's CDR3 is CASSPRLVEAYNEQFF. In DNA form, the CDR3 reads TGTGCCAGCAGCCCCCGACTAGTTGAGGCCTACAATGAGCAGTTCTTC.

The V call is TRBV5-4, the J call TRBJ2-7, with 9 bases that match TRBD2. This CDR3 contains 17 residues. Looked up from germline, CDR1 is SGHNT and CDR2 is YYREEE (reference sequence). V lost 1 base, J lost 4 bases, and 12 bases stayed unmatched. CDR3 region: CASSLLQASGATYEQYF. For the CDR3, the DNA is TGTGCCAGCAGCTTGTTGCAGGCTAGCGGGGCTACTTACGAGCAGTACTTC.

The chain couples TRBV18 to TRBJ1-5; no clear D gene. Germline CDR1 reads KGHSH; CDR2 reads LQKENI. CDR3 length equals 12 residues. Trimming removed 0 bases at V and 5 bases at J, with 2 bases between. The CDR3 reads CASSPPDQPQHF. The CDR3 DNA reads as TGTGCCAGCTCACCACCCGATCAGCCCCAGCATTTT.

The V and J genes are TRBV5-1 and TRBJ1-3; 7 bases agree with TRBD1. The germline V gene encodes CDR1 SGHRS and CDR2 YFSETQ. Losses at the gene ends were 5 bases for V and 0 bases for J; bases not matched to a gene: 8. This CDR3 has 16 residues. In DNA form, the CDR3 reads TGCGCCAGCAGGCCCACAGGGGAGCCCTCTGGAAACACCATATATTTT. Residues: CASRPTGEPSGNTIYF.

This chain links TRBV6-1 with TRBJ2-5, with no clear D. The V end lost 1 base, the J end lost 1 base, and 22 bases lay between the germline ends. The CDR3 totals 19 residues. Germline loops: CDR1 MNHNS, CDR2 SASEGT. CDR3 sequence: CASSEDGWQRIPLQETQYF. CDR3 DNA: TGTGCCAGCAGTGAAGACGGGTGGCAGAGAATCCCCCTCCAAGAGACCCAGTACTTC.

The gene calls are TRBV5-5 and TRBJ1-4; TRBD1 matches 8 bases. Germline CDR1 is SGHKS and CDR2 is YYEKEE (reference sequence). This CDR3 has 13 amino acids. The V gene end was trimmed by 3 bases and the J gene end by 17 bases; junction bases not matched to a gene: 12. The CDR3 here is CASSYLPGQVIFF. The CDR3 nucleotides read TGTGCCAGCAGCTACTTACCGGGACAGGTGATCTTTTTT.

The genes are TRBV28 and TRBJ1-5; no reliable D call. CDR1 is MDHEN and CDR2 is SYDVKM in the germline V gene. Trimming removed 4 bases at V and 6 bases at J, with 13 bases between. The CDR3 loop spans 14 amino acids. In DNA form, the CDR3 reads TGTGCCAGCAGTTGGGCGGGGTTAGGTCAGCCCCAGCATTTT. The encoded protein is CASSWAGLGQPQHF.

Comment on this clone: A junction boundary mismatches the germline segment, possibly from a read error. The chain recombines TRBV7-8 with TRBJ2-3, with TRBD2 identical over 12 bases. This CDR3 contains 16 residues. Germline loops: CDR1 SGHVS, CDR2 FQNEAQ. The CDR3 loop is CASSFMGLAGTDTLYF. CDR3 nucleotide sequence: TGTGCCAGCAGCTTCATGGGACTAGCGGGCACAGATACGCTGTATTTT.

V usage is TRBV5-6 and J usage is TRBJ1-5; 8 positions match TRBD1. V shed 3 bases and J 0 bases; nucleotides not matched to a gene: 5. CDR3 length: 16 amino acids. Per the germline V gene, CDR1 is SGHDT and CDR2 is YYEEEE. CDR3 sequence (DNA): TGTGCCAGCAGCTCCCGGACAGGGAGTAGCAATCAGCCCCAGCATTTT. Amino acids: CASSSRTGSSNQPQHF.

This rearrangement joins TRBV7-6 to TRBJ1-2; 7 nucleotides line up with TRBD1. The CDR3 is made up of 13 amino acids. Trimming at V came to 4 bases and at J to 8 bases, leaving 7 bases not matched to a gene. CDR1 is SGHVS, CDR2 FNYEAQ, per germline. CDR3 region: CASSSGQAIGYTF. DNA for the CDR3: TGTGCCAGCAGCTCAGGACAGGCTATCGGCTACACCTTC.

The chain uses TRBV5-6 and TRBJ1-1; D possibly corresponds to TRBD1 (5 bases). Germline V gene sequence: CDR1 SGHDT, CDR2 YYEEEE. V gave up 3 bases and J gave up 4 bases, with 10 bases separating them. The CDR3 extends over 13 amino acids. The DNA of the CDR3 is TGTGCCAGCAGCTGGGGGGTGGGCACTGAAGCTTTCTTT. This codes for CASSWGVGTEAFF.

The chain recombines TRBV19 with TRBJ1-1; 9 nucleotides align to TRBD1. CDR1 and CDR2 (germline): LNHDA, SQIVND (reference sequence). V was pared by 7 bases and J by 3 bases, with 3 bases of the junction left unmatched. The CDR3 has 13 residues. The CDR3 DNA follows: TGTGCCAGTAAGTACAGGGGGCACACTGAAGCTTTCTTT. This codes for CASKYRGHTEAFF.

J is TRBJ1-1 and V is TRBV9; TRBD1 matches at 7 bases. V shed 3 bases, J shed 0 bases, and the junction held 5 bases outside the gene matches. The CDR3 has 15 amino acids. Germline CDR1 SGDLS, CDR2 YYNGEE. The CDR3 loop reads CASSAVGQMNTEAFF. The CDR3 DNA sequence: TGTGCCAGCAGCGCGGTGGGACAGATGAACACTGAAGCTTTCTTT.

The chain uses TRBV4-2 and TRBJ2-7; possible D gene TRBD2, 6 bases. The CDR3 covers 14 residues. The germline V gene encodes CDR1 LGHNA and CDR2 YNFKEQ. Trimming took 1 base from V and 3 from J, leaving 10 bases between them. The CDR3 region is CASSQARDVYEQYF. In DNA form, the CDR3 reads TGTGCCAGCAGCCAAGCGCGGGACGTCTACGAGCAGTACTTC.

V and J are TRBV30 and TRBJ2-5, with a tentative D call TRBD1 (6 bases). The DNA end favors TRBJ2-7, so the J call may be wrong. The CDR3 extends over 14 amino acids. Germline V CDR1 and CDR2: GTSNPN, SVGIG (reference sequence). This CDR3 reads CAWGGGEGSYEQYF. The CDR3 bases are TGTGCCTGGGGGGGCGGAGAGGGGTCCTACGAGCAGTACTTC.

This chain joins TRBV30 and TRBJ1-1; maybe TRBD1 (6 bases). V lost 1 base and J lost 1, with 7 bases in between. The germline gives CDR1 GTSNPN, CDR2 SVGIG (reference sequence). This CDR3 is 13 amino acids long. The CDR3 DNA follows: TGTGCCTGGAGTGGGACAGCGAACACTGAAGCTTTCTTT. This codes for CAWSGTANTEAFF.

V gene TRBV6-6 combines with J gene TRBJ1-1; 7 bases are a match to TRBD1. This CDR3 has 14 amino acids. V shed 2 bases, J shed 5 bases, and the junction held 5 bases outside the gene matches. Germline assignment: CDR1 MNHNY and CDR2 SVGAGI (reference sequence). The CDR3 here is CASSYRTGWTEAFF. Written as DNA, the CDR3 is TGTGCCAGCAGTTACCGGACAGGATGGACTGAAGCTTTCTTT.

The V gene is TRBV29-1, the J gene TRBJ2-5; 10 bases are a match to TRBD1. The germline gives CDR1 SQVTM, CDR2 ANQGSEA. J gave up 5 bases and V 7 bases, and 13 bases lay outside the gene matches. CDR3 length: 15 residues. The CDR3 sequence: CSAGKGQGPGETQYF. CDR3 sequence (DNA): TGCAGCGCAGGGAAGGGACAGGGGCCGGGGGAGACCCAGTACTTC.

The genes are TRBV5-4 and TRBJ2-5, with D maybe TRBD2 (6 bases). Germline CDR1 is SGHNT and CDR2 is YYREEE (reference sequence). This CDR3 is 15 amino acids long. The V end was cut by 4 bases, the J end by 5 bases, with 18 bases between. CDR3 DNA: TGTGCCAGCAGCCCGGACTGGGGAGGCTGGGAGACCCAGTACTTC. Its translation is CASSPDWGGWETQYF.

The V gene is TRBV28, the J gene TRBJ1-2; 7 bases are a match to TRBD1. This CDR3 has 15 amino acids. J gave up 3 bases and V 7 bases, and 11 bases lay outside the gene matches. The germline gives CDR1 MDHEN, CDR2 SYDVKM. CDR3 amino acids: CASNRDRETYYGYTF. CDR3 DNA sequence: TGTGCCAGCAACAGGGACAGAGAAACCTACTATGGCTACACCTTC.

The chain links TRBV4-1 to TRBJ2-2; 9 bases align to TRBD2. J was trimmed by 7 bases and V by 4 bases; bases with no gene match: 13. CDR3 size: 17 residues. Germline assignment: CDR1 MGHRA and CDR2 YSYEKL. DNA of the CDR3: TGCGCCAGCAGCCCAGGTCTCGCGGGAGGGCCCCACGGGGAGCTGTTTTTT. It codes for CASSPGLAGGPHGELFF.

This chain uses TRBV27 with TRBJ2-7; TRBD1 matches at 11 bases. CDR1 MNHEY and CDR2 SMNVEV come from the germline V gene (reference sequence). This CDR3 is 13 amino acids long. The ends lost 2 bases at V and 9 bases at J; junction bases unmatched: 3. CDR3 loop: CASSLSGTGGQYF. The CDR3, as DNA: TGTGCCAGCAGTTTAAGCGGGACAGGGGGGCAGTACTTC.

V usage is TRBV28 and J usage is TRBJ1-5; D is undetermined. CDR1 is MDHEN and CDR2 is SYDVKM in the germline V gene. V was cut by 3 bases and J by 4 bases, with 7 bases left in between. The CDR3 loop spans 13 amino acids. CDR3 bases: TGTGCCAGCAGTTTCAGGTTTAATCAGCCCCAGCATTTT. It encodes CASSFRFNQPQHF.

J is TRBJ1-2 and V is TRBV5-6; D is undetermined. V lost 4 bases to trimming and J lost 4 bases, with 11 bases between them. The CDR3 contains 13 residues. Germline assignment: CDR1 SGHDT and CDR2 YYEEEE. CDR3 bases: TGTGCCAGCAGCAGTGGAGGTTTCTATGGCTACACCTTC. Residues: CASSSGGFYGYTF.

CDR3 DNA sequence: TGTGCCAGCAGCTTAGAGTGGCGGGAGTGGTGGACCGGGGAGCTGTTTTTT. Its translation is CASSLEWREWWTGELFF. J is TRBJ2-2 and V is TRBV7-2, with 7 nucleotides matching TRBD2. The CDR3 runs 17 residues. The germline gives CDR1 SGHTA, CDR2 FQGNSA. The trim removed 1 base at V and 5 bases at J, leaving 10 bases unmatched.

The chain employs TRBV6-5 and TRBJ2-7, with 7 bases aligning to TRBD2. Germline CDR1 reads MNHEY; CDR2 reads SVGAGI. J lost 6 bases, V lost 6 bases, and 11 bases had no gene match. There are 14 residues in the CDR3. The CDR3 region is CASSGGGVFGEQYF. Written as DNA, the CDR3 is TGTGCCAGCAGCGGTGGGGGGGTATTTGGCGAGCAGTACTTC.

This clone was detected only a few times. This chain joins TRBV9 and TRBJ1-2; maybe TRBD1 (6 bases). The CDR3 is 16 amino acids. Per the germline V gene, CDR1 is SGDLS and CDR2 is YYNGEE. The V and J ends lost 4 bases and 8 bases respectively, with 24 bases between them. The CDR3 DNA is TGTGCCAGCAGCAGAGGGATAGGGACACCCGGGGGGGGCTACACCTTC. It is translated as CASSRGIGTPGGGYTF.